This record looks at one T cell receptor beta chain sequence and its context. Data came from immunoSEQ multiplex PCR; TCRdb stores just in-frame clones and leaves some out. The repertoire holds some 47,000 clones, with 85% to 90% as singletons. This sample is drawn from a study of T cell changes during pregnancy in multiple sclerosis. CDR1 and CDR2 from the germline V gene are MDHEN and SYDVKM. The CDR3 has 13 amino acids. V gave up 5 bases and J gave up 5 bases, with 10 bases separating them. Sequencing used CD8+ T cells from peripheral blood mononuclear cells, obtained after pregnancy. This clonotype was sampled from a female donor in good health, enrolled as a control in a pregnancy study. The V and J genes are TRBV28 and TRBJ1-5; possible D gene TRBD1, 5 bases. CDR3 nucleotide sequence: TGTGCCAGCAGTGTGGGGGGGGATCAGCCCCAGCATTTT. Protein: CASSVGGDQPQHF.